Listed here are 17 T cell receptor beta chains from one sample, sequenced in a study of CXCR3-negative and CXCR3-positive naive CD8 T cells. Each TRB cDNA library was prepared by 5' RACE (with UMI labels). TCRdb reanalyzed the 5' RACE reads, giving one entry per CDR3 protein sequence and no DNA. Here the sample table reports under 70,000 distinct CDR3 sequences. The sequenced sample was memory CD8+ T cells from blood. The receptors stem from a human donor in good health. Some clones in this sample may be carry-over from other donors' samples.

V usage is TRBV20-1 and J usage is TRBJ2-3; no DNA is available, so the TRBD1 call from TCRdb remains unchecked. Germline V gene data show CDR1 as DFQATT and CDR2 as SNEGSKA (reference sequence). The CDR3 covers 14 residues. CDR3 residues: CSARATGRTDTQYF.

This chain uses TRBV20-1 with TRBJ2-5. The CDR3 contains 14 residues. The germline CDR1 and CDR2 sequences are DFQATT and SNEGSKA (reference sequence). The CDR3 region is CSARGGNTQETQYF.

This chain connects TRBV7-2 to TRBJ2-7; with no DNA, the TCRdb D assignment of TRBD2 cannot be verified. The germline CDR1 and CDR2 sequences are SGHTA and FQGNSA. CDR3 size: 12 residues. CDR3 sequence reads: CASSLGGDKQYF.

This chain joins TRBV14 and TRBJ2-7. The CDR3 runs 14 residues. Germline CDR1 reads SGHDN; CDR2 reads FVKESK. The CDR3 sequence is CASSLRKELAEQYF.

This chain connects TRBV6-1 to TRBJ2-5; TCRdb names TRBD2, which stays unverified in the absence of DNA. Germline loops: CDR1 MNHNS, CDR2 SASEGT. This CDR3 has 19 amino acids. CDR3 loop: CASSEISLAGGRPQETQYF.

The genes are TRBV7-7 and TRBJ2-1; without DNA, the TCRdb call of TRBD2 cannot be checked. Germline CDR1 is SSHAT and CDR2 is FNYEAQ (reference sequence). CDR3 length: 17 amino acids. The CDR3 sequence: CASSPRWASGGGNEQFF.

The CDR3 loop is CATRTGTYEQYF. The V call is TRBV2, the J call TRBJ2-7; the TCRdb call, TRBD1, lacks DNA for checking. From germline, CDR1 is SNHLY and CDR2 FYNNEI. The CDR3 spans 12 residues. The entire variable domain, with the rest obtained from reference TRBV2 and TRBJ2-7, is as follows: EPEVTQTPSHQVTQMGQEVILRCVPISNHLYFYWYRQILGQKVEFLVSFYNNEISEKSEIFDDQFSVERPDGSNFTLKIRSTKLEDSAMYFCATRTGTYEQYFGPGTRLTVT.

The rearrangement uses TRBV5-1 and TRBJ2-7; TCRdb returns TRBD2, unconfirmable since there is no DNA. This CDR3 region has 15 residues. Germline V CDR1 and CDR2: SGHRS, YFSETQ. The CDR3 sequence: CASSLVGAPNTEQYF.

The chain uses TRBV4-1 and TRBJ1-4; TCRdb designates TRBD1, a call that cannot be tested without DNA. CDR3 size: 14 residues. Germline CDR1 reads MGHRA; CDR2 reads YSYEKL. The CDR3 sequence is CASSQRGGQEKLFF.

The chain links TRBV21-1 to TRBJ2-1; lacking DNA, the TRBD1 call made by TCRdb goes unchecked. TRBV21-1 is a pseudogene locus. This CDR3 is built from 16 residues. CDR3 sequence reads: CASSKARSDRGNEQFF.

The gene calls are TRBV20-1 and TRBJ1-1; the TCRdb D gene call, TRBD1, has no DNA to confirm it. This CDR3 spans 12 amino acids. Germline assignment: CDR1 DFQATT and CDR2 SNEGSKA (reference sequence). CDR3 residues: CSAPQGSTEAFF.

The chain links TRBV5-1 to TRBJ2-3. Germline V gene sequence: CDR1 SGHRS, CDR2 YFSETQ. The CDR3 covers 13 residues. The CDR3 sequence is CASSLLPQDTQYF.

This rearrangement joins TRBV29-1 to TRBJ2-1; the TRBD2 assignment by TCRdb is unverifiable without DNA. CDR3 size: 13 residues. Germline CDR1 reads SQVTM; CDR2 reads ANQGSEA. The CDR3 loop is CSVIFLAAVEQFF.

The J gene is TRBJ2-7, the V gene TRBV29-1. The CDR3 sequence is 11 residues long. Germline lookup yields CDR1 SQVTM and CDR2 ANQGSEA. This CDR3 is CSVELDYEQYF.

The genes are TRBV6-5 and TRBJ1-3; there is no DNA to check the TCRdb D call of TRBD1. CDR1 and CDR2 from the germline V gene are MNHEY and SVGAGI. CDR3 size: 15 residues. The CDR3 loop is CASSPSPYSGNTIYF.

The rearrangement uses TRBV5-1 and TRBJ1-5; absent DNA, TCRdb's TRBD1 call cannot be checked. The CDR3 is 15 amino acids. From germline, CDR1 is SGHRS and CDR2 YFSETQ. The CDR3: CASSLGGGSNQPQHF.

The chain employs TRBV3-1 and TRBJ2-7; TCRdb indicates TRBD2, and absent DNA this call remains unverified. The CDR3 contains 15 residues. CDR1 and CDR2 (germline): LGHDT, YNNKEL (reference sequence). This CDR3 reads CASSPPGLGGREQYF.